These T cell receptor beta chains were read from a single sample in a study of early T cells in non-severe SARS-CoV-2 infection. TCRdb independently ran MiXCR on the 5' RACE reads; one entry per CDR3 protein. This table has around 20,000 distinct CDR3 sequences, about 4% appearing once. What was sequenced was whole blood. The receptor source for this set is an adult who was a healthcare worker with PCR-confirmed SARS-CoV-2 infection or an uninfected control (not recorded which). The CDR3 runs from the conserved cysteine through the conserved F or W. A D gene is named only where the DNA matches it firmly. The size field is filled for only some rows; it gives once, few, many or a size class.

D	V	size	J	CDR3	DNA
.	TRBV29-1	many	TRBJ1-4	CSARDGEKLFF	TGCAGCGCCCGGGATGGCGAAAAACTGTTTTTT
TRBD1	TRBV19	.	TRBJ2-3	CASRPGQGYTDTQYF	TGTGCCAGTAGGCCGGGACAGGGTTACACAGATACGCAGTATTTT
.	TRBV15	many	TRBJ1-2	CATSSPEGVMGYTF	TGTGCCACCAGCAGCCCCGAGGGGGTAATGGGCTACACCTTC
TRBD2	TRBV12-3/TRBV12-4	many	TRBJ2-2	CASSLRGLAGSLELFF	TGTGCCAGCAGTTTAAGGGGGCTAGCGGGGTCGTTGGAGCTGTTTTTT
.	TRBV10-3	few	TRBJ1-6	CAISSDSYNSPLHF	TGTGCCATCAGTTCGGACAGCTATAATTCACCCCTCCACTTT
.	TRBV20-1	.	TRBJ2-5	CSARDPRTGQETQYF	TGCAGTGCTAGAGATCCTCGTACGGGGCAAGAGACCCAGTACTTC
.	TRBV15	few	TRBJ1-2	CATSRDGGWVFYGYTF	TGTGCCACCAGCAGAGACGGCGGTTGGGTTTTCTATGGCTACACCTTC
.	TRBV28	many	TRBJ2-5	CASTPPVGGQETQYF	TGTGCCAGCACCCCTCCCGTGGGGGGCCAAGAGACCCAGTACTTC
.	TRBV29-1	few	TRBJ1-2	CSVGHSISNYGYTF	TGCAGCGTTGGACACAGCATCTCGAACTATGGCTACACCTTC
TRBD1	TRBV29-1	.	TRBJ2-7	CSVGYRGTYEQYF	TGCAGCGTCGGGTACAGGGGGACCTACGAGCAGTACTTC
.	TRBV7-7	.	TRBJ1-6	CASRSVAPTRHSPLHF	TGTGCTAGCAGATCGGTGGCTCCTACCAGGCATTCACCCCTCCACTTT
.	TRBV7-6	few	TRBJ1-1	CASTHRVRRNTEAFF	TGTGCCAGCACACACAGGGTCCGTAGGAACACTGAAGCTTTCTTT
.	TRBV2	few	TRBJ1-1	CASGPRGEGTEAFF	TGTGCCAGCGGCCCCCGAGGGGAGGGCACTGAAGCTTTCTTT
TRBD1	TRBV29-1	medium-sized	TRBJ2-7	CSVATGGSSYEQYF	TGCAGCGTTGCAACAGGGGGCAGCTCCTACGAGCAGTACTTC
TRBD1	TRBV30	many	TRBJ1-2	CAWIRNSGQGAFQF	TGTGCCTGGATCCGAAACTCCGGACAGGGGGCATTCCAATTC
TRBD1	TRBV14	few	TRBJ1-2	CASSQRTGGKNYGYTF	TGTGCCAGCAGCCAAAGGACAGGGGGCAAAAACTATGGCTACACCTTC
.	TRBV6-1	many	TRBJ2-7	CASSDQGYEQYF	TGTGCCAGCAGTGACCAGGGCTACGAGCAGTACTTC
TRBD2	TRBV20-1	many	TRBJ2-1	CSARDLRLAGGQGWNEQFF	TGCAGTGCTAGAGATCTTAGGCTAGCGGGGGGGCAGGGCTGGAATGAGCAGTTCTTC